This T cell receptor beta chain was captured by sequencing in a study of identical twins. TCRdb reprocessed the 5' RACE reads with MiXCR, giving one entry per CDR3 protein. Of about 100,000 distinct CDR3 sequences in the sample, 5.9% were seen once. Germline values: CDR1 DFQATT, CDR2 SNEGSKA (reference sequence). With 0 bases removed from V and 8 bases from J, the gap between germline ends came to 5 bases. This CDR3 is built from 11 residues. A few counts support this clonotype. Sequencing was done on a sample of memory T cells sorted from blood. This chain joins TRBV20-1 and TRBJ1-3; the D is unclear. The sequence was obtained from a woman between 50 and 59 years old in good health. The DNA of the CDR3 is TGCAGTGCTAGAGAGACGGACACCATATATTTT. Residues: CSARETDTIYF.